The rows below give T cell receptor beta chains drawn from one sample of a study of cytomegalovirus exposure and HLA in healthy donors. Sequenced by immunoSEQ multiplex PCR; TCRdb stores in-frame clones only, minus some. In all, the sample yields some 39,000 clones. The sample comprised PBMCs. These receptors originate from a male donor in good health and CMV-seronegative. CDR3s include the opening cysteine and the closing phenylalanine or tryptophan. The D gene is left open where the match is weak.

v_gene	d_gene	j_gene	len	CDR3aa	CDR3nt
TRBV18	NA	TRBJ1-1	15	CASSSAQLLNTEAFF	TGTGCCAGCTCATCGGCACAGCTTCTGAACACTGAAGCTTTCTTT
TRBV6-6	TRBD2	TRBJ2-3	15	CASSKGTSGGGTQYF	TGTGCCAGCAGTAAAGGGACTAGCGGGGGGGGTACGCAGTATTTT
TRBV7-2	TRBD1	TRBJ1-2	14	CASSWGDRGYGYTF	TGTGCCAGCAGCTGGGGGGACAGGGGCTATGGCTACACCTTC
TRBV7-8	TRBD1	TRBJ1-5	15	CASSFGDSPNQPQHF	TGTGCCAGCAGCTTCGGGGACAGCCCCAATCAGCCCCAGCATTTT
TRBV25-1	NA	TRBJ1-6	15	CASSEIGSGNSPLHF	TGTGCCAGCAGTGAAATCGGGTCAGGGAATTCACCCCTCCACTTT
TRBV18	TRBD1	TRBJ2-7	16	CASSRYDRGPSYEQYF	TGTGCCAGCTCACGATATGACAGGGGGCCTTCTTACGAGCAGTACTTC
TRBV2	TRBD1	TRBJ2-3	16	CARIPRDRGSTDTQYF	TGTGCCAGGATACCCCGGGACAGGGGTAGCACAGATACGCAGTATTTT
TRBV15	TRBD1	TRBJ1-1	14	CATSEQGARTEAFF	TGTGCCACCAGCGAGCAGGGGGCGAGGACAGAAGCTTTCTTT
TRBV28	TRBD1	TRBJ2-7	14	CASSARTGMYEQYF	TGTGCCAGCAGTGCTCGGACAGGGATGTACGAGCAGTACTTC
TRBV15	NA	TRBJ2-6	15	CATSPGETGANVLTF	TGTGCCACCAGCCCCGGGGAGACTGGGGCCAACGTCCTGACTTTC
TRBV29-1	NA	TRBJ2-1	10	CSVADNEQFF	TGCAGCGTTGCCGACAATGAGCAGTTCTTC
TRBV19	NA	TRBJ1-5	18	CASSFPSRRDYSNQPQHF	TGTGCCAGTAGTTTCCCCTCGAGGAGGGATTATAGCAATCAGCCCCAGCATTTT
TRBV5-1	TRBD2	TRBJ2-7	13	CATRTSGGHEQYF	TGCGCCACCCGGACTAGCGGGGGGCACGAGCAGTACTTC
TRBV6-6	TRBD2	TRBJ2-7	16	CASSGTSGGASYEQYF	TGTGCCAGCAGTGGAACTAGCGGGGGGGCTTCCTACGAGCAGTACTTC
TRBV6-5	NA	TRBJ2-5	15	CASKTRQFGQETQYF	TGTGCCAGCAAAACCCGACAGTTCGGGCAAGAGACCCAGTACTTC